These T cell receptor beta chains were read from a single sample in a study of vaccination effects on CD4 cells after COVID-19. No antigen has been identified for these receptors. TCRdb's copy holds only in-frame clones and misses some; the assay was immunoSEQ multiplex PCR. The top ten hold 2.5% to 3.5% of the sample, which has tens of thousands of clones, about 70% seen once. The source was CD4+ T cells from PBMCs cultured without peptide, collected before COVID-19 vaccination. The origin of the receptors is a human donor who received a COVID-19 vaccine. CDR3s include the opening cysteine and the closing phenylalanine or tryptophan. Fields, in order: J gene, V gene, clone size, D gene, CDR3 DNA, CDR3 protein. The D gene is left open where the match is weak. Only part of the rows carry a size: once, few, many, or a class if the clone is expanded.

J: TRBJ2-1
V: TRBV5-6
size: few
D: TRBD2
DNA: TGTGCCAGCAGCCGAGCTCCCAGGACTAGCAATGAGCAGTTCTTC
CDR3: CASSRAPRTSNEQFF

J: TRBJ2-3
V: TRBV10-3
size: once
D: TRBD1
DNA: TGTGCCATCAGTGAACCTCCGGGACAGGGGTCCGGCGATACGCAGTATTTT
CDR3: CAISEPPGQGSGDTQYF

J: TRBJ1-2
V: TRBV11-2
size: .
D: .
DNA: TGTGCCAGCAGCTCACAGAGATCGGGGGAGGGCTACACCTTC
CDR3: CASSSQRSGEGYTF

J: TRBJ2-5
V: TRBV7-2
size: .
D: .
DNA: TGTGCCAGCAGCTTAGCGGGGGCGGGGTCCCTCCAGGGGACCCAGTACTTC
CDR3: CASSLAGAGSLQGTQYF

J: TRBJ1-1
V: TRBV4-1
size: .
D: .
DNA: TGCGCCAGCAGCCATTCGGTAGCGGACACTGAAGCTTTCTTT
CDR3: CASSHSVADTEAFF

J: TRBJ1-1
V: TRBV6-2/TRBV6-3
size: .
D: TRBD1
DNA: TGTGCCAGCAGTCGGGACAGGGTTACTGAAGCTTTCTTT
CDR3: CASSRDRVTEAFF

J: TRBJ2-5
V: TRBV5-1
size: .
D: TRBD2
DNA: TGCGCCAGCAGCCCAACTAGCGGAGAGACCCAGTACTTC
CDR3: CASSPTSGETQYF

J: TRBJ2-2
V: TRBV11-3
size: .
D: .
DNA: TGTGCCAGCAGCCCCCCGGCTCCCGGGGAGCTGTTTTTT
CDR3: CASSPPAPGELFF

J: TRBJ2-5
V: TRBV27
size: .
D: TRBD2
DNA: TGTGCCAGCAGTCAGGGACTAGCGGGGGCCCAAGAGACCCAGTACTTC
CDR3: CASSQGLAGAQETQYF

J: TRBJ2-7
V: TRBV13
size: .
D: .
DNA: TGTGCCAGCAGCCCGAGGGGACAATCCTACGAGCAGTACTTC
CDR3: CASSPRGQSYEQYF

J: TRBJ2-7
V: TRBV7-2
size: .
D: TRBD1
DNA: TGTGCCAGCAGCCCCAACGAGGGGGCCGGGGAGCAGTACTTC
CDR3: CASSPNEGAGEQYF

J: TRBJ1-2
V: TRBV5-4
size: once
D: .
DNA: TGTGCCAGCAGCCGGACGCTCCGGGATGGCTACACCTTC
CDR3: CASSRTLRDGYTF

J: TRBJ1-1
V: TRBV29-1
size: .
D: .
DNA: TGCAGCACCCTCAGGGAGATGAACACTGAAGCTTTCTTT
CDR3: CSTLREMNTEAFF

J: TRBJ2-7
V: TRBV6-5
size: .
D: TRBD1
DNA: TGTGCCAGCAGTCCGGGACAGAGGACTGCCGAGCAGTACTTC
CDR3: CASSPGQRTAEQYF

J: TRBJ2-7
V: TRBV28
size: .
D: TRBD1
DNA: TGTGCCAGCAGTTTGGGACAGGGGGCCTACGAGCAGTACTTC
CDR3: CASSLGQGAYEQYF

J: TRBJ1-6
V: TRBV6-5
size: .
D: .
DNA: TGTGCCAGCAGTTACCGATCTGGCAATTCACCCCTCCACTTT
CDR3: CASSYRSGNSPLHF

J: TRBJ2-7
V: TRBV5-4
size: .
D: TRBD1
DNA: TGTGCCAGCAGCTTACATCCGGGACAGGGATTAAACGAGCAGTACTTC
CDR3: CASSLHPGQGLNEQYF

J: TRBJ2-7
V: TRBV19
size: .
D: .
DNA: TGTGCCAGTAGTATAGGGGGCACCTACGAGCAGTACTTC
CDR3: CASSIGGTYEQYF

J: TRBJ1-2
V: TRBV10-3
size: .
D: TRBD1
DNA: TGTGCCATCAGTGAAGGAGGACAGGGGGCAGGAGGCTACACCTTC
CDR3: CAISEGGQGAGGYTF

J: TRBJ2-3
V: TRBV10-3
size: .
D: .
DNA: TGTGCCATCAGTGAGTTAGCCCCAGATACGCAGTATTTT
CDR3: CAISELAPDTQYF

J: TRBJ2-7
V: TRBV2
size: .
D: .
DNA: TGTGCCAGCTCCGTCTACGAGCAGTACTTC
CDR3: CASSVYEQYF

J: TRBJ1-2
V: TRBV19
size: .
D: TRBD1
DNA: TGTGCCAGTAGTATTCCCAGCCCCGACAGGGAGGATAACTATGGCTACACCTTC
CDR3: CASSIPSPDREDNYGYTF

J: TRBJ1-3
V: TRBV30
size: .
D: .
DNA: TGTGCCCATGGGTTGTTCGCTGGAAACACCATATATTTT
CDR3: CAHGLFAGNTIYF

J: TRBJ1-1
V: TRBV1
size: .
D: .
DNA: TGCACCAGCAGCCGAAATCATACGGGACACGGTTTATTTTTTCCTGAAGCTTTCTTT
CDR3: CTSSRNHTGHGLFFPEAFF

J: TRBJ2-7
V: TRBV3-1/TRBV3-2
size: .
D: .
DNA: TGTGCCAGCAGCCAAGTTTTCTCCGGTGGCGAGCAGTACTTC
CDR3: CASSQVFSGGEQYF

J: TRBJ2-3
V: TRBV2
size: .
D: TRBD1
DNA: TGTGCCAGCAGTGAAGCGGGACAGCGCCTTTACACACATACGCAGTATTTT
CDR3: CASSEAGQRLYTHTQYF

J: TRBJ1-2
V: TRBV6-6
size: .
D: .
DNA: TGTGCCAGCAGTTACCGGGTCCAGGGCAGCGGCTATGGCTACACCTTC
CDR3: CASSYRVQGSGYGYTF

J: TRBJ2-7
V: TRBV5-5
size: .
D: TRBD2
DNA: TGTGCCAGCAGCTTCGGCGTAGCGGGGGGGCTGGGGGAGCAGTACTTC
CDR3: CASSFGVAGGLGEQYF

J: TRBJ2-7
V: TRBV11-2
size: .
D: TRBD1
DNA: TGTGCCAGCAGCTTAGTCCACGCAGGGGGCAACGAGCAGTACTTC
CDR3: CASSLVHAGGNEQYF

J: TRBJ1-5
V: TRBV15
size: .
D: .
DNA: TGTGCCACCAACCCCTCATCGGGGGGCGAAGGCAATCAGCCCCAGCATTTT
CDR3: CATNPSSGGEGNQPQHF

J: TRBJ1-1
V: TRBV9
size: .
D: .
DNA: TGTGCCAGCAGCGTATGGACGGGGTCTGAAGCTTTCTTT
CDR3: CASSVWTGSEAFF

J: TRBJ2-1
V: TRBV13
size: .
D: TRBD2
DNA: TGTGCCAGCAGCTTAGAGGGACTAGCGGGTTCCTCCTCCTACAATGAGCAGTTCTTC
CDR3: CASSLEGLAGSSSYNEQFF

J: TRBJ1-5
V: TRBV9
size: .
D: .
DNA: TGTGCCAGCAGCGTGGGGGGGTCCAATCAGCCCCAGCATTTT
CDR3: CASSVGGSNQPQHF

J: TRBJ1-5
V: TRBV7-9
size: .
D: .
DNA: TGTGCCAGCAGCCTCGATAGCAATCAGCCCCAGCATTTT
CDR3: CASSLDSNQPQHF

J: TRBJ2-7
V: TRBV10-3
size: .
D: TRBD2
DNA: TGTGCCATCAGTGATCCCTCCGGACTAGCGGGATCTTACGAGCAGTACTTC
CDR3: CAISDPSGLAGSYEQYF

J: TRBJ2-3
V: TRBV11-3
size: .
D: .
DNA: TGTGCCAGCAGCTTAGGTCCCCGCACAGATACGCAGTATTTT
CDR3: CASSLGPRTDTQYF

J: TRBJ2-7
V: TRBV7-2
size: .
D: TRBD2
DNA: TGTGCCAGCAGCTTCGGGGGGACTAGCGCCTACGAGCAGTACTTC
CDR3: CASSFGGTSAYEQYF

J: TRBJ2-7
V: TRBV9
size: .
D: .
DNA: TGTGCCAGCAGCGTAACGGGGGACATCTTTTTCTACGAGCAGTACTTC
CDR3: CASSVTGDIFFYEQYF

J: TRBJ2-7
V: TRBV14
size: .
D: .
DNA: TGTGCCAGCAGCCCCAAGATAAGGGACGAGCAGTACTTC
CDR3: CASSPKIRDEQYF

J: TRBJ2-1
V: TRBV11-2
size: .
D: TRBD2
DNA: TGTGCCAGCTCCTCGATAGCGGGGGTCTACAATGAGCAGTTCTTC
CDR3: CASSSIAGVYNEQFF

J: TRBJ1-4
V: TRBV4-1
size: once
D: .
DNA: TGCGCCAGCAGCCAAGATGGTTCGGGGCCTGAAAAACTGTTTTTT
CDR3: CASSQDGSGPEKLFF

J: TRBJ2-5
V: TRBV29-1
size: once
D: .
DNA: TGCAGCGTTGGGGCCGAAGAGACCCAGTACTTC
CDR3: CSVGAEETQYF

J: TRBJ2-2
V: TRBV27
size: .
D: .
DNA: TGTGCCAGCAGAAATTTTATCAGGAACACCGGGGAGCTGTTTTTT
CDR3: CASRNFIRNTGELFF

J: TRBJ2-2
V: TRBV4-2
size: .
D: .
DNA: TGTGCCAGCAGCCAAGAACGTAACAAAGGCGGGGAGCTGTTTTTT
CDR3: CASSQERNKGGELFF

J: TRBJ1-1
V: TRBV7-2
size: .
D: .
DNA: TGTGCCAGCAGCCGGGGCGTCAGCGAAGAAGCTTTCTTT
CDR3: CASSRGVSEEAFF

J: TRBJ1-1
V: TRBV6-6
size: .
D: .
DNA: TGTGCCAGCAGCCTCCGGGCCTTCGGCGGGAACGCTGAAGCTTTCTTT
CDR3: CASSLRAFGGNAEAFF